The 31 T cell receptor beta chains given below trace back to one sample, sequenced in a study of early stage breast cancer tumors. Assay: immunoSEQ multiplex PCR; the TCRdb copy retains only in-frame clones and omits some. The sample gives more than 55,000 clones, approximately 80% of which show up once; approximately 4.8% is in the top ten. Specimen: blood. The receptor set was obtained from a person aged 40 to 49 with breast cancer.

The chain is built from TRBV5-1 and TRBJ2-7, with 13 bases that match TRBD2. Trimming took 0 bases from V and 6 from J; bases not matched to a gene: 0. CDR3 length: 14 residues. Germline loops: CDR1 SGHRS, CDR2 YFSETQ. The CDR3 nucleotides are TGCGCCAGCAGCTTGGGACTAGCGGGAGGCGAGCAGTACTTC. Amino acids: CASSLGLAGGEQYF.

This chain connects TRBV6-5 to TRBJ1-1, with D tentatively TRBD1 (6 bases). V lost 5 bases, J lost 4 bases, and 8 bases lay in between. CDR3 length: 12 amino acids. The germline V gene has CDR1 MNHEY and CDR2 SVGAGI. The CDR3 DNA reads TGTGCCAGCAGTCAGGGGAGCACTGAAGCTTTCTTT. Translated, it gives CASSQGSTEAFF.

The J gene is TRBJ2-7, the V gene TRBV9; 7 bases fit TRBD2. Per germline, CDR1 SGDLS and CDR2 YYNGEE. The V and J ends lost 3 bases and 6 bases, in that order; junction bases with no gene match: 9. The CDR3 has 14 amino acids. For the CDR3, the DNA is TGTGCCAGCAGCGCCAGACTGGGAGGGATCGAGCAGTACTTC. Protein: CASSARLGGIEQYF.

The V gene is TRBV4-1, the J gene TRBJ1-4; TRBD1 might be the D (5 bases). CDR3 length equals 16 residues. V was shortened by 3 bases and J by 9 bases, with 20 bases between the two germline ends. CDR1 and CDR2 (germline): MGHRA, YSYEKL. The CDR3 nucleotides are TGCGCCAGCAGCCACTTGGGGGGGTTGGACGTGAAAAAACTGTTTTTT. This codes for CASSHLGGLDVKKLFF.

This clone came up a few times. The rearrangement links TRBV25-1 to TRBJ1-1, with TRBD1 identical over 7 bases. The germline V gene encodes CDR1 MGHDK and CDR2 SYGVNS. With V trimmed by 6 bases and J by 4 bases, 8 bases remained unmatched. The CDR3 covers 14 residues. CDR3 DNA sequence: TGTGCCAGCAGCCGACAGGGTGTAACCACTGAAGCTTTCTTT. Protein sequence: CASSRQGVTTEAFF.

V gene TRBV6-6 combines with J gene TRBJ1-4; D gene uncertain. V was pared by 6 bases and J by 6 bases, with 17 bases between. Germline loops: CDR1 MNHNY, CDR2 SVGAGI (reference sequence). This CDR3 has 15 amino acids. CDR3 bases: TGTGCCAGCAGGGAAGGCCCTGCTTCGGATGAAAAACTGTTTTTT. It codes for CASREGPASDEKLFF.

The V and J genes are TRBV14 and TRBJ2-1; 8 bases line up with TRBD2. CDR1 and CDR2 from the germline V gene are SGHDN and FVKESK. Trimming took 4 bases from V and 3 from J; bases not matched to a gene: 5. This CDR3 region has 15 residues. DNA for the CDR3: TGTGCCAGCAGCCCGGGACTAGTTCTCTACAATGAGCAGTTCTTC. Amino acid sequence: CASSPGLVLYNEQFF. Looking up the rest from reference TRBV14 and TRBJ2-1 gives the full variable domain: EAGVTQFPSHSVIEKGQTVTLRCDPISGHDNLYWYRRVMGKEIKFLLHFVKESKQDESGMPNNRFLAERTGGTYSTLKVQPAELEDSGVYFCASSPGLVLYNEQFFGPGTRLTVL.

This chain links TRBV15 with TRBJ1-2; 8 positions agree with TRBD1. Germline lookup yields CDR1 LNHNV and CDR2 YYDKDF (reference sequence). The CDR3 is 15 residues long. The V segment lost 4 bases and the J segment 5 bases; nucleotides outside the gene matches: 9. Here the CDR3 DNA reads TGTGCCACCAGCACCGGACAGGGCCGAGGGTATGGCTACACCTTC. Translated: CATSTGQGRGYGYTF.

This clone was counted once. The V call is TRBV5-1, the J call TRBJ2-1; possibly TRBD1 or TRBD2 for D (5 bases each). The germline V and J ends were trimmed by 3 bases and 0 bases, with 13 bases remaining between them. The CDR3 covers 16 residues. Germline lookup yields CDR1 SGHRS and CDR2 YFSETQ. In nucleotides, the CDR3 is TGCGCCAGCAGCTATGGGACCGCGAGCTCCTACAATGAGCAGTTCTTC. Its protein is CASSYGTASSYNEQFF. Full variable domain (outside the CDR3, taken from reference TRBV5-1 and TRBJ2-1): KAGVTQTPRYLIKTRGQQVTLSCSPISGHRSVSWYQQTPGQGLQFLFEYFSETQRNKGNFPGRFSGRQFSNSRSEMNVSTLELGDSALYLCASSYGTASSYNEQFFGPGTRLTVL.

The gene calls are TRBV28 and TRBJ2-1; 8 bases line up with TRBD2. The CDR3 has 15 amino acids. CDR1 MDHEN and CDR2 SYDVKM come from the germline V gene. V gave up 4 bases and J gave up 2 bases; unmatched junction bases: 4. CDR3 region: CASSSLAATYNEQFF. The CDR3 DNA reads TGTGCCAGCAGTTCACTAGCGGCCACCTACAATGAGCAGTTCTTC. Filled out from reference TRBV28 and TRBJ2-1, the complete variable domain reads DVKVTQSSRYLVKRTGEKVFLECVQDMDHENMFWYRQDPGLGLRLIYFSYDVKMKEKGDIPEGYSVSREKKERFSLILESASTNQTSMYLCASSSLAATYNEQFFGPGTRLTVL.

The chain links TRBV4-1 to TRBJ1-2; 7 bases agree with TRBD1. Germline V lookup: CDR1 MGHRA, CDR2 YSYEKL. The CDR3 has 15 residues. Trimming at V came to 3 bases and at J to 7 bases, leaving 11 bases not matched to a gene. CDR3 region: CASSQMGQIRGGYTF. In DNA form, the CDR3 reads TGCGCCAGCAGCCAGATGGGACAGATCCGGGGTGGCTACACCTTC.

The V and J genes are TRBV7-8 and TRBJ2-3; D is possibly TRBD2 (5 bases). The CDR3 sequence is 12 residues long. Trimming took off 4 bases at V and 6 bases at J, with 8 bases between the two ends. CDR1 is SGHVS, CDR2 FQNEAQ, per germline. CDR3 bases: TGTGCCAGCAGCTGGACTTGGGATACGCAGTATTTT. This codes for CASSWTWDTQYF.

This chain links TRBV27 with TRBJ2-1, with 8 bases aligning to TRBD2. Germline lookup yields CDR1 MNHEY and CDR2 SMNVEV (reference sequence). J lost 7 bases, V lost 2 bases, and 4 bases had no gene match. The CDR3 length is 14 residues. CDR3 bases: TGTGCCAGCAGTTTAACCGGGAGGGGGAATGAGCAGTTCTTC. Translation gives CASSLTGRGNEQFF.

The CDR3 here is CASSLTANEKLFF. CDR3 nucleotides: TGTGCCAGCAGTTTAACAGCTAATGAAAAACTGTTTTTT. The chain recombines TRBV28 with TRBJ1-4; D gene uncertain. The CDR3 loop spans 13 amino acids. V lost 2 bases and J 3 bases, leaving 4 bases between the germline ends. Germline V gene lookup returns CDR1 MDHEN and CDR2 SYDVKM.

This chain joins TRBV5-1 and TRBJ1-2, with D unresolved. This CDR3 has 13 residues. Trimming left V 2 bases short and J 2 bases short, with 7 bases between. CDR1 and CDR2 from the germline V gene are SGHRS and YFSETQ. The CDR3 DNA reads TGCGCCAGCAGCTTAGGCAGGAACTATGGCTACACCTTC. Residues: CASSLGRNYGYTF.

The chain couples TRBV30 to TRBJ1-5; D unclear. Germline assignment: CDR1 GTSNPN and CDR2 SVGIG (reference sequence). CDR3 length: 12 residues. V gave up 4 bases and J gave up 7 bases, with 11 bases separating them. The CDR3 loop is CAWNLMGQPQHF. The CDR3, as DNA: TGTGCCTGGAACCTAATGGGGCAGCCCCAGCATTTT.

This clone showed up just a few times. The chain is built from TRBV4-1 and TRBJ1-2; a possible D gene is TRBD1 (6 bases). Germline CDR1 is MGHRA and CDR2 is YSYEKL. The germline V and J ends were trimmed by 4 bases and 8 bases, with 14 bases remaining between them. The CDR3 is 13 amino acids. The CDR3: CASSPEGGRGYTF. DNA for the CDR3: TGCGCCAGCAGCCCCGAGGGGGGGAGGGGCTACACCTTC.

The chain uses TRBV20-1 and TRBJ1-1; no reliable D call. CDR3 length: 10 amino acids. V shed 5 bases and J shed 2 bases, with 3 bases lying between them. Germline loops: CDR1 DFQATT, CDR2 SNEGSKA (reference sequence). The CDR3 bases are TGCAGTGCTCCCAACACTGAAGCTTTCTTT. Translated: CSAPNTEAFF.

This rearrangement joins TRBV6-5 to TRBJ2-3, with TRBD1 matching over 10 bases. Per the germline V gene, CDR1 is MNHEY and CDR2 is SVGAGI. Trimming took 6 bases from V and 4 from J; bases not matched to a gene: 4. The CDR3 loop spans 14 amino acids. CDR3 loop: CASSRDRGADTQYF. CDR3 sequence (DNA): TGTGCCAGCAGCCGGGACAGGGGCGCAGATACGCAGTATTTT.

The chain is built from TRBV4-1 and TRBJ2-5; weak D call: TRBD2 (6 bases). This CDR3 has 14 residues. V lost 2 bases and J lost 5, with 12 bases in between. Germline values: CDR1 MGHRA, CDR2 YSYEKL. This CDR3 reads CASSQTWTKETQYF. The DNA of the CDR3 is TGCGCCAGCAGCCAAACTTGGACTAAGGAGACCCAGTACTTC.

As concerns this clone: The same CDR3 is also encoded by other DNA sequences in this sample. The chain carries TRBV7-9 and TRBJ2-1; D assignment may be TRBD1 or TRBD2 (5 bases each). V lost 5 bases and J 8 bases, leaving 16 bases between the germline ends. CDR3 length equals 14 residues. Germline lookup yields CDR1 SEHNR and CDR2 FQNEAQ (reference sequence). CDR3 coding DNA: TGTGCCAGCAGCCCCGGGACCTCGGGCGATGAGCAGTTCTTC. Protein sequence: CASSPGTSGDEQFF.

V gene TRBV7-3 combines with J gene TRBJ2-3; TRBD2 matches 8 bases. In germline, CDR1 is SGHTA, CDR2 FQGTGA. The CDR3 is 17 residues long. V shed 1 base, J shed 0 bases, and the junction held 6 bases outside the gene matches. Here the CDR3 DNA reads TGTGCCAGCAGCTTAATTCCAGCGGGAGCTAGCACAGATACGCAGTATTTT. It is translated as CASSLIPAGASTDTQYF.

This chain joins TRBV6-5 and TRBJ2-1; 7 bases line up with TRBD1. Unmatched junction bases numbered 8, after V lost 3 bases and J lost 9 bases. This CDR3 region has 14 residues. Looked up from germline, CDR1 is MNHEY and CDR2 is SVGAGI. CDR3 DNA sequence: TGTGCCAGCAGTTATGACAGGGCTCGGACTGAGCAGTTCTTC. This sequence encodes CASSYDRARTEQFF.

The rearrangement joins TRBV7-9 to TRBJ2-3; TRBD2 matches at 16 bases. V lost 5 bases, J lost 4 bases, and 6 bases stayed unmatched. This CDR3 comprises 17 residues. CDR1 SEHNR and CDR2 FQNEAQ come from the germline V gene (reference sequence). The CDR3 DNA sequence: TGTGCCAGCAGCGGGACTAGCGGGAGGGCCGTCGCAGATACGCAGTATTTT. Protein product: CASSGTSGRAVADTQYF.

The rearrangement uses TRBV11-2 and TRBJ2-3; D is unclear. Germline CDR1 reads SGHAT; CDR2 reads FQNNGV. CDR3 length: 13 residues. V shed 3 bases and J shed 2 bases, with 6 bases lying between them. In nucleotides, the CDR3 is TGTGCCAGCAGCTTTGACTTCACAGATACGCAGTATTTT. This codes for CASSFDFTDTQYF.

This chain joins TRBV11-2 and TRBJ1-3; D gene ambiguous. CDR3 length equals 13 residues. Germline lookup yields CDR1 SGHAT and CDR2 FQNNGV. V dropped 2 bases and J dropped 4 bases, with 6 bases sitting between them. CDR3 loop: CASSLSIGNTIYF. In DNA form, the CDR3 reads TGTGCCAGCAGCTTATCAATAGGAAACACCATATATTTT.

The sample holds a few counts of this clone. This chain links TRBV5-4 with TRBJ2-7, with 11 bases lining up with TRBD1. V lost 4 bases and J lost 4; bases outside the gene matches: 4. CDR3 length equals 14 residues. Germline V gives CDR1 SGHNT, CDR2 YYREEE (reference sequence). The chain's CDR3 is CASSNRDRGYEQYF. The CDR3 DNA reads TGTGCCAGCAGCAACCGGGACAGGGGGTACGAGCAGTACTTC. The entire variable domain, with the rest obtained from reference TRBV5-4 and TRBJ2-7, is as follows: ETGVTQSPTHLIKTRGQQVTLRCSSQSGHNTVSWYQQALGQGPQFIFQYYREEENGRGNFPPRFSGLQFPNYSSELNVNALELDDSALYLCASSNRDRGYEQYFGPGTRLTVT.

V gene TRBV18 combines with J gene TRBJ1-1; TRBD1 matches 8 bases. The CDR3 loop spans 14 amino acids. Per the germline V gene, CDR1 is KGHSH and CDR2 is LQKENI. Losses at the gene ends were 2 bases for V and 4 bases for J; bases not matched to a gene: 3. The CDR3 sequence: CASSPLQGATEAFF. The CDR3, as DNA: TGTGCCAGCTCACCATTGCAGGGGGCCACTGAAGCTTTCTTT.

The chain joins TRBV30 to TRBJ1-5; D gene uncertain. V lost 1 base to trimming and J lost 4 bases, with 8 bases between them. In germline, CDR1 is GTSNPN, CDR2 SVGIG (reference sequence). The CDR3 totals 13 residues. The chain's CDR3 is CAWSGGSNQPQHF. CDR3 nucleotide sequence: TGTGCCTGGAGTGGTGGTAGTAATCAGCCCCAGCATTTT.

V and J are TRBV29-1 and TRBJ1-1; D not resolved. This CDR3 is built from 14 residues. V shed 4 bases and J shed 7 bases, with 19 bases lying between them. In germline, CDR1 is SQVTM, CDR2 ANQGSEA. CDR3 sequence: CSVAHSSVANEAFF. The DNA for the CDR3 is TGCAGCGTTGCACACTCTTCGGTGGCGAATGAAGCTTTCTTT.

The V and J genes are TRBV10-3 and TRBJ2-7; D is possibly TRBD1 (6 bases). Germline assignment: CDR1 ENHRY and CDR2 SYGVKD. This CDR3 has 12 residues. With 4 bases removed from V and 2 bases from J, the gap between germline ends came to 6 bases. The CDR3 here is CAISGTAYEQYF. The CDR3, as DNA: TGTGCCATCAGTGGGACAGCCTACGAGCAGTACTTC.